The 2 T cell receptor beta chains listed next were all sequenced from one sample in a study of control samples from healthy donors and cancer patients. Repertoires were generated with immunoSEQ multiplex PCR, while TCRdb's copy carries only in-frame clones and drops some. The data show 95,000 to 150,000 clones, with more than 75% seen just once and around 9% held by the top ten. The sequencing sample was made of blood. Every receptor here comes from a middle-aged man in good health.

V gene TRBV21-1 combines with J gene TRBJ2-7; the D segment call TRBD2 is taken from the table without a DNA check. TRBV21-1 is described as a pseudogene. CDR3 length: 15 residues. This CDR3 is CASSQGGGGTYEQYF. The CDR3 DNA follows: TGTGCCAGCAGCCAGGGAGGGGGGGGGACCTACGAGCAGTACTTC.

This clone was detected only once. In DNA, the CDR3 is TGTGCCAGCAGTTTCAACAGAGACTATGGCTACACCTTC. It translates to CASSFNRDYGYTF. The chain employs TRBV28 and TRBJ1-2, with D unclear. Germline lookup yields CDR1 MDHEN and CDR2 SYDVKM. This CDR3 contains 13 residues. The V gene lost 3 bases and the J gene lost 3 bases, with 8 bases spanning the gap.